Given below is one T cell receptor (beta chain) in context. Its target is unknown. This specimen belongs to a study of tumor-infiltrating lymphocytes in localized non-small cell lung cancer. Study outcomes and limitations: Tumor T-cell fraction from TCR sequencing was not associated with recurrence-free survival (p = 0.61).

Sequenced by immunoSEQ multiplex PCR; TCRdb stores in-frame clones only, minus some. Of about 12,000 clones in the sample, about 85% were seen once. The CDR3 has 15 amino acids. V gave up 2 bases and J gave up 6 bases, with 16 bases separating them. Looked up from germline, CDR1 is KGHSH and CDR2 is LQKENI. V gene TRBV18 combines with J gene TRBJ2-5; a possible D gene is TRBD1 (6 bases). Sequenced material: lung tumor tissue. This clonotype was sampled from a human donor with non-small cell lung cancer. CDR3 coding DNA: TGTGCCAGCTCACCAAGACAGGACAGCAACAAGACCCAGTACTTC. Amino acid sequence: CASSPRQDSNKTQYF. The whole variable domain, remainder taken from reference TRBV18 and TRBJ2-5, is NAGVMQNPRHLVRRRGQEARLRCSPMKGHSHVYWYRQLPEEGLKFMVYLQKENIIDESGMPKERFSAEFPKEGPSILRIQQVVRGDSAAYFCASSPRQDSNKTQYFGPGTRLLVL.